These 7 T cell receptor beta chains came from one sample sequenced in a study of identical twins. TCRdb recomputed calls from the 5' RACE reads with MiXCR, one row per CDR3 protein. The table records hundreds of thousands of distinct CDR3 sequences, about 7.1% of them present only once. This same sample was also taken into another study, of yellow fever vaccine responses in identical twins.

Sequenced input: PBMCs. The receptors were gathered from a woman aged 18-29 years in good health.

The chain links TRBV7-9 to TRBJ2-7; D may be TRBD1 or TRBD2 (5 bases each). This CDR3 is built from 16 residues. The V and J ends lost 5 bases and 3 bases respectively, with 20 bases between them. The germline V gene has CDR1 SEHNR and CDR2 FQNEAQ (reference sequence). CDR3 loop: CASSHGPGPTFYEQYF. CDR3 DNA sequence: TGTGCCAGCAGCCACGGCCCGGGACCTACCTTCTACGAGCAGTACTTC.

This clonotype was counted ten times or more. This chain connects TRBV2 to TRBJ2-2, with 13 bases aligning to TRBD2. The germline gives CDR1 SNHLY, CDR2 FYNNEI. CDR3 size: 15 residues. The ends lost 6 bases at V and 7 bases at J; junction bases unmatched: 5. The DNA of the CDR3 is TGTGCCAGCAGGGGGACTAGCGGGACTGGCGGGGAGCTGTTTTTT. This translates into CASRGTSGTGGELFF.

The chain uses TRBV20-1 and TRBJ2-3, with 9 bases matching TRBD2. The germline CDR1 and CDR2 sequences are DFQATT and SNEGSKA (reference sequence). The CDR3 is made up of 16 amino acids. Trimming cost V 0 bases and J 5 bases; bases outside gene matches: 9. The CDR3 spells CSARDQQRGEGDTQYF. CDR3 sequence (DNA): TGCAGTGCTAGAGATCAGCAGCGGGGGGAGGGAGATACGCAGTATTTT.

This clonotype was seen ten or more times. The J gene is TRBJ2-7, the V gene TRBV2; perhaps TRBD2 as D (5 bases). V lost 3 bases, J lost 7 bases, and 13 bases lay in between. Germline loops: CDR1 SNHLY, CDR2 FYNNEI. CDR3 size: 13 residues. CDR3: CASSDEREREQYV. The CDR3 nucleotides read TGTGCCAGCAGTGACGAGAGGGAGAGGGAGCAGTACGTC.

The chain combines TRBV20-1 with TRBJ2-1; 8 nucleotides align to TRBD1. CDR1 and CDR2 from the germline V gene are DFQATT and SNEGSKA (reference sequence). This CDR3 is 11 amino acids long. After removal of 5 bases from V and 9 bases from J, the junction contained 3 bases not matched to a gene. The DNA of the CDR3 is TGCAGTGCTCAAGGACAGGGTGAGCAGTTCTTC. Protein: CSAQGQGEQFF.

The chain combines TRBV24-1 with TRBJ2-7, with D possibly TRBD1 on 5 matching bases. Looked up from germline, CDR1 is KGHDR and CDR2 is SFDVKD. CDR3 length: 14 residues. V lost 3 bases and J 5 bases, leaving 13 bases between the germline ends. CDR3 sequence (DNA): TGTGCCACCAGTGATGCCGTAGGGGCTCACGAGCAGTACTTC. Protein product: CATSDAVGAHEQYF.

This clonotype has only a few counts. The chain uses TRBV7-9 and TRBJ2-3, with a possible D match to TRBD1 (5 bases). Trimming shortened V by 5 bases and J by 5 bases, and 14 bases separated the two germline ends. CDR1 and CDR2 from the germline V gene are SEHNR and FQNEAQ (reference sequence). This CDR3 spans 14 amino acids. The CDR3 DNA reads TGTGCCAGCAGCACCCGCGACAGCCTAGATACGCAGTATTTT. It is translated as CASSTRDSLDTQYF.